This T cell receptor (beta chain) was documented in a study of cytomegalovirus exposure and HLA in healthy donors. Study observations and caveats: CMV serostatus was the only immune exposure information that was available. In a later analysis, compared with equally common non-associated chains, HLA-associated beta chains were more expanded.

The sample holds one count of this clone. Its antigen is unknown. J was trimmed by 5 bases and V by 5 bases; bases with no gene match: 12. Germline values: CDR1 KGHSY, CDR2 FQNENV. CDR3 length: 16 residues. PCR primers comprised 60 Vbeta and 13 Jbeta primers. Method: immunoSEQ multiplex PCR; TCRdb's copy keeps in-frame clones and lacks some. This sample has about 89,000 clones, with approximately 79% found just once. The rearrangement links TRBV16 to TRBJ1-1; 9 bases align to TRBD1. The TCR sequence derives from a man aged 25 to 40 in good health and CMV-seronegative. Sequenced sample: PBMCs. CDR3 sequence (DNA): TGTGCCAGCAGCGCTAGGAGTCAGGACAGGGGAACTGAAGCTTTCTTT. Amino acid sequence: CASSARSQDRGTEAFF.